Listed below are T cell receptor beta chains from one sample, sequenced in a study of metastatic and nonmetastatic thyroid tumors. TCRdb re-called the PCR reads via MiXCR. The sample shows roughly 38,000 clones, approximately 20% of them seen only once. Source material: blood. The receptors were gathered from a female donor with papillary thyroid cancer or a benign thyroid nodule (not recorded which). Some clones in this sample may be carry-over from other donors' samples. The conserved cysteine and the conserved F or W are not part of the CDR3 here. The order of the fields is V gene, J gene, D gene, CDR3 length, CDR3 protein. D genes are given only for firm matches.

v_gene: TRBV28; j_gene: TRBJ1-2; d_gene: NA; len: 10; CDR3aa: ASDRPNYGYT
v_gene: TRBV11-3; j_gene: TRBJ2-2; d_gene: NA; len: 11; CDR3aa: ASSLNPTGELF
v_gene: TRBV12-3/TRBV12-4; j_gene: TRBJ2-5; d_gene: NA; len: 12; CDR3aa: ASSTGGRQETQY
v_gene: TRBV10-3; j_gene: TRBJ2-7; d_gene: TRBD1; len: 13; CDR3aa: AISPQDRDSYEQY
v_gene: TRBV11-1; j_gene: TRBJ2-1; d_gene: NA; len: 14; CDR3aa: ASSSTDGASYNEQF
v_gene: TRBV11-2; j_gene: TRBJ2-5; d_gene: NA; len: 13; CDR3aa: ASSSSSNLGETQY
v_gene: TRBV3-1; j_gene: TRBJ2-2; d_gene: NA; len: 12; CDR3aa: ASSLTTNTGELF
v_gene: TRBV18; j_gene: TRBJ2-1; d_gene: TRBD2; len: 14; CDR3aa: ASSSRLAGTRGEQF
v_gene: TRBV19; j_gene: TRBJ2-7; d_gene: TRBD1; len: 14; CDR3aa: ASTYLTGYPYYEQY
v_gene: TRBV29-1; j_gene: TRBJ1-1; d_gene: NA; len: 11; CDR3aa: SAGDTLNTEAF
v_gene: TRBV6-1; j_gene: TRBJ1-2; d_gene: NA; len: 12; CDR3aa: ASSASGSNYGYT
v_gene: TRBV27; j_gene: TRBJ2-3; d_gene: TRBD1; len: 12; CDR3aa: ASSRTGTTDTQY
v_gene: TRBV9; j_gene: TRBJ2-3; d_gene: TRBD2; len: 13; CDR3aa: ASSSAGGGKDTQY
v_gene: TRBV6-2/TRBV6-3; j_gene: TRBJ2-4; d_gene: NA; len: 11; CDR3aa: ASRSVKVNIQY
v_gene: TRBV19; j_gene: TRBJ1-1; d_gene: TRBD1; len: 13; CDR3aa: ASSETGTGGTEAF
v_gene: TRBV3-1; j_gene: NA; d_gene: TRBD2; len: 12; CDR3aa: ASTSTSGSSEQF
v_gene: TRBV11-3; j_gene: TRBJ2-2; d_gene: NA; len: 16; CDR3aa: ASSLGRGTGPNTGELF
v_gene: TRBV27; j_gene: TRBJ2-1; d_gene: NA; len: 14; CDR3aa: ASSLSGPWCGNEQF
v_gene: TRBV7-2; j_gene: TRBJ2-1; d_gene: NA; len: 12; CDR3aa: ASSLEDVYNEQF
v_gene: TRBV28; j_gene: TRBJ2-1; d_gene: NA; len: 9; CDR3aa: ASGIEGEQF
v_gene: TRBV19; j_gene: TRBJ2-7; d_gene: NA; len: 13; CDR3aa: ASSILVRGRYEQY
v_gene: TRBV19; j_gene: TRBJ1-6; d_gene: NA; len: 13; CDR3aa: ASTPTGSGNSPLH
v_gene: TRBV5-1; j_gene: TRBJ2-7; d_gene: NA; len: 15; CDR3aa: ASSLGYTSRYSYEQY
v_gene: TRBV2; j_gene: TRBJ1-4; d_gene: TRBD1; len: 14; CDR3aa: ASSEALGTGGEKLF
v_gene: TRBV2; j_gene: TRBJ2-7; d_gene: TRBD1; len: 10; CDR3aa: ASKGQTYEQY
v_gene: TRBV11-3; j_gene: TRBJ2-7; d_gene: NA; len: 16; CDR3aa: ASSLGRRAGLSSYEQY
v_gene: TRBV5-4; j_gene: TRBJ2-7; d_gene: TRBD2; len: 12; CDR3aa: ATQTSATSGEQY
v_gene: TRBV6-1; j_gene: TRBJ2-7; d_gene: TRBD2; len: 14; CDR3aa: ASSESLAGGSYEQY
v_gene: TRBV11-3; j_gene: TRBJ2-7; d_gene: TRBD1; len: 14; CDR3aa: ASSLDRGQEGHEQY
v_gene: TRBV20-1; j_gene: TRBJ2-3; d_gene: NA; len: 16; CDR3aa: SASTGGRETSGSDTQY
v_gene: TRBV5-1; j_gene: TRBJ2-5; d_gene: NA; len: 14; CDR3aa: ASSLYPGQTPGAQY
v_gene: TRBV19; j_gene: TRBJ2-2; d_gene: NA; len: 12; CDR3aa: ATSQLANTGELF
v_gene: TRBV20-1; j_gene: TRBJ2-3; d_gene: NA; len: 12; CDR3aa: IGAGSRTLYTQY
v_gene: TRBV6-5; j_gene: TRBJ1-2; d_gene: NA; len: 11; CDR3aa: ASSYEAWDGYT
v_gene: TRBV6-2/TRBV6-3; j_gene: TRBJ1-1; d_gene: NA; len: 11; CDR3aa: ASSTSMNTEAF
v_gene: TRBV28; j_gene: TRBJ1-2; d_gene: NA; len: 9; CDR3aa: ASMVEELYT
v_gene: TRBV6-1; j_gene: TRBJ1-4; d_gene: NA; len: 13; CDR3aa: ASSRQLHGNEKLF
v_gene: TRBV5-8; j_gene: TRBJ2-5; d_gene: TRBD1; len: 13; CDR3aa: ASSFDRGRGETQY